One TCR beta chain is described in this entry. These data originate in a study of neurological immune-mediated disorders. TCRdb re-analysed the 5' RACE reads in MiXCR, keeping a single row per CDR3 protein. The sample holds 70,000 or so distinct CDR3 sequences; 2.5% to 4% are singletons and the top ten take around 5.2%. In germline, CDR1 is DFQATT, CDR2 SNEGSKA (reference sequence). CDR3 size: 13 residues. The TCR was taken from a woman in her fifties or sixties with multiple sclerosis. The material sequenced was PBMCs. The genes are TRBV20-1 and TRBJ2-1; 12 nucleotides align to TRBD2. CDR3 in DNA: TGCAGCGCTGGACTAGCGGGATTTAATGAGCAGTTCTTC. Translated, it gives CSAGLAGFNEQFF.